This TCR beta chain is drawn from a study of CD8+CD57+ T cells in acquired aplastic anemia. Study as a whole: Sorted CD4+ and CD8+ cells gave an average of roughly 3.5 ug of DNA. General observations from the study: The number of CD8+ CDR3 sequences shared by patients and controls was about 30.

V trimming: 5 bases; J trimming: 7 bases; junction bases outside the gene matches: 9. CDR1 is SQVTM, CDR2 ANQGSEA, per germline. The CDR3 has 14 residues. Patients who underwent sequencing had shown CD8+CD57+ cell expansion by flow cytometry. The diagnosis in all patients was severe acquired aplastic anemia. Patients were therapy-naive when their blood was sampled. Of note for this clonotype: Antigen: not known.

Genomic DNA was employed as the template in profiling TCR beta VDJ and CDR3. TCRdb re-derived calls from the reads in MiXCR, one entry per CDR3 protein. The sample shows about 240,000 distinct CDR3 sequences, 45% to 50% of them seen only once. The sequence was obtained from a human donor with aplastic anemia. The gene calls are TRBV29-1 and TRBJ1-5; 9 bases agree with TRBD1. The sequenced material came from sorted CD4+, CD8+, or CD8+CD57+ T cells (not recorded which) from PBMCs. The CDR3 loop is CSVSGTGLEQPQHF. For the CDR3, the DNA is TGCAGCGTTTCCGGGACAGGGCTCGAACAGCCCCAGCATTTT.